The 9 T cell receptor beta chains given below trace back to one sample, sequenced in a study of blood T cell repertoires in COVID-19. Data came from immunoSEQ multiplex PCR; TCRdb stores just in-frame clones and leaves some out. The sample has around 300,000 clones; approximately 92% are singletons. Material: PBMCs or T cells enriched from blood (not recorded which). All receptors come from a woman between 18 and 30 years old who had recovered from COVID-19.

The chain combines TRBV5-1 with TRBJ2-2; D may be TRBD1 (6 bases). V was shortened by 0 bases and J by 2 bases, with 11 bases between the two germline ends. From germline, CDR1 is SGHRS and CDR2 YFSETQ. This CDR3 is 16 amino acids long. CDR3 coding DNA: TGCGCCAGCAGCTTGGTCGGGACATATAACACCGGGGAGCTGTTTTTT. Amino acids: CASSLVGTYNTGELFF.

The CDR3 protein is CAWSRGQALYGYTF. CDR3 nucleotides: TGTGCCTGGAGCCGGGGACAGGCCCTCTATGGCTACACCTTC. The rearrangement links TRBV30 to TRBJ1-2, with 8 positions matching TRBD1. The V and J ends lost 3 bases and 4 bases, in that order; junction bases with no gene match: 7. Germline V lookup: CDR1 GTSNPN, CDR2 SVGIG (reference sequence). This CDR3 is 14 amino acids long. Using reference TRBV30 and TRBJ1-2 for the parts outside the CDR3, the full variable domain is SQTIHQWPATLVQPVGSPLSLECTVEGTSNPNLYWYRQAAGRGLQLLFYSVGIGQISSEVPQNLSASRPQDRQFILSSKKLLLSDSGFYLCAWSRGQALYGYTFGSGTRLTVV.

This chain links TRBV5-1 with TRBJ2-2, with 9 bases lining up with TRBD2. Looked up from germline, CDR1 is SGHRS and CDR2 is YFSETQ. J lost 7 bases, V lost 3 bases, and 4 bases had no gene match. The CDR3 has 14 amino acids. This chain's CDR3 is CASSSGLAGGELFF. Written as DNA, the CDR3 is TGCGCCAGCAGCTCGGGACTAGCTGGCGGGGAGCTGTTTTTT.

The chain's CDR3 is CASSLYCDRVYNEQFF. In DNA form, the CDR3 reads TGTGCCAGCAGCTTGTATTGTGACAGGGTCTACAATGAGCAGTTCTTC. This chain links TRBV5-7 with TRBJ2-1; TRBD1 matches 7 bases. TRBV5-7 is an ORF for which the function is uncertain. The length of the CDR3 is 16 residues. The J segment lost 3 bases and the V segment lost 1 base, leaving 7 bases of the junction unmatched.

The V call is TRBV7-9, the J call TRBJ1-4, with TRBD1 identical over 8 bases. The V and J ends lost 5 bases and 7 bases, in that order; junction bases with no gene match: 9. CDR3 length: 15 amino acids. CDR1 and CDR2 (germline): SEHNR, FQNEAQ (reference sequence). CDR3 sequence (DNA): TGTGCCAGCAGCCTCGAACAGGGGGTACTTGAAAAACTGTTTTTT. As protein: CASSLEQGVLEKLFF.

The rearrangement joins TRBV10-2 to TRBJ2-3, with 7 nucleotides matching TRBD2. The V gene's germline CDR1 is WSHSY and CDR2 SAAADI. CDR3 length: 13 amino acids. V was pared by 8 bases and J by 4 bases, with 6 bases of the junction left unmatched. The CDR3 DNA reads as TGCGCCAGCCGCTCCGGGGGGTCAGATACGCAGTATTTT. Its protein product is CASRSGGSDTQYF.

The chain joins TRBV28 to TRBJ1-4; a possible D gene is TRBD1 (6 bases). The germline V gene encodes CDR1 MDHEN and CDR2 SYDVKM. Trimming shortened V by 4 bases and J by 5 bases, and 11 bases separated the two germline ends. The CDR3 spans 14 residues. CDR3 in amino acids: CASSYQGLNEKLFF. The CDR3 nucleotides read TGTGCCAGCAGTTATCAGGGGCTAAATGAAAAACTGTTTTTT. Looking up the rest from reference TRBV28 and TRBJ1-4 gives the full variable domain: DVKVTQSSRYLVKRTGEKVFLECVQDMDHENMFWYRQDPGLGLRLIYFSYDVKMKEKGDIPEGYSVSREKKERFSLILESASTNQTSMYLCASSYQGLNEKLFFGSGTQLSVL.

The V call is TRBV3-1 (or the pseudogene TRBV3-2), the J call TRBJ1-1; D is uncertain. The germline V gene encodes CDR1 LGHDT and CDR2 YNNKEL (reference sequence). The CDR3 length is 15 residues. V was clipped by 4 bases and J by 0 bases, with 12 bases between them. The CDR3 DNA sequence: TGTGCCAGCAGCCGAATTCGAGGTCTGAACACTGAAGCTTTCTTT. It translates to CASSRIRGLNTEAFF.

The chain couples TRBV12-3 or TRBV12-4 to TRBJ1-1; 9 bases are a match to TRBD1. CDR3 length equals 12 residues. The J segment lost 6 bases and the V segment lost 8 bases, leaving 4 bases of the junction unmatched. For the CDR3, the DNA is TGTGCCAGCGGGGGACAGGGCGCTGAAGCTTTCTTT. The encoded protein is CASGGQGAEAFF.